Here is one T cell receptor beta chain with its context. Its target is not known. Here immunoSEQ multiplex PCR was the method, and the copy in TCRdb shows in-frame clones only, minus some. The sample carries 50,000 to 60,000 clones, about 79% recorded once. The data stem from a study of OX40 agonist ivuxolimab in advanced cancers. Study at large: Enrollees could have had prior anti-PD-1, anti-PD-L1 or anti-CTLA-4 therapy, which approximately 38% had received. Study outcomes and limitations: Clonal expansion by week 6 occurred in CD4+ and CD8+ blood T cells (at 0.1 to 3.0 mg/kg).

CDR1 and CDR2 from the germline V gene are KGHSH and LQKENI. The germline V and J ends were trimmed by 6 bases and 4 bases, with 6 bases remaining between them. The CDR3 loop spans 11 amino acids. Autoimmune disease history or systemic immunosuppression led to patients being barred. The sampling schedule covered blood at baseline, cycle 4 day 1, and cycle 7 day 1. Sample: CD4+ or CD8+ T cells sorted from blood, taken in a trial of the OX40 agonist ivuxolimab. This clonotype originated in an adult with an advanced solid tumor such as melanoma, head and neck, liver or kidney cancer. V usage is TRBV18 and J usage is TRBJ1-1; D gene uncertain. The DNA of the CDR3 is TGTGCCAGCTCGTTGTCCACTGAAGCTTTCTTT. As protein: CASSLSTEAFF.